Detailed here is one T cell receptor beta chain. The target antigen is unknown. The sample is drawn from a study of T cell responses to AZD1222 COVID-19 vaccine. General observations from the study: The repertoires were collected only after the peak T cell response. Nearly half of unique spike-specific TCRs reportedly avoided B.1.351 and B.1.1.7 mutated regions. Spike regions recognized by vaccine-associated CD4 TCRs spanned the protein, led by 160-218 and 743-854.

This CDR3 has 18 amino acids. Germline V gene sequence: CDR1 SGHVS, CDR2 FQNEAQ. V lost 2 bases to trimming and J lost 2 bases, with 20 bases between them. The data were produced by immunoSEQ multiplex PCR, yet TCRdb's version contains in-frame clones alone and is incomplete. The table has 65,000 to 70,000 clones, over 60% seen once. This TCR was recovered from an adult in good health. The chain uses TRBV7-8 and TRBJ2-3; D gene unclear. Sequences were derived from peripheral blood, sampled on day 0 of AZD1222 vaccination. CDR3 DNA sequence: TGTGCCAGCAGCTTACACCCTGACGTGCTTATTATCACAGATACGCAGTATTTT. Protein product: CASSLHPDVLIITDTQYF.